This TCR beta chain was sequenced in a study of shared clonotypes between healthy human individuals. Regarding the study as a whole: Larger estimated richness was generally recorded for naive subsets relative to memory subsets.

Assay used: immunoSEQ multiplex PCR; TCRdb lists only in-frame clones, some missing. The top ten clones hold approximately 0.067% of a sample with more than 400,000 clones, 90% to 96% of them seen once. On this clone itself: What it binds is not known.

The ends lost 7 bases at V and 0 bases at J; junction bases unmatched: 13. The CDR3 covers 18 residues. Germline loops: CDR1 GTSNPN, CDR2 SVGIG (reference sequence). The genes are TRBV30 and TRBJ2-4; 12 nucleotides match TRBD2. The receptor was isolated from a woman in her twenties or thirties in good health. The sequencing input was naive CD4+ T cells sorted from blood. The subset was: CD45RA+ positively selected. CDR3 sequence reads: CAFRGTSGRSLAKNIQYF. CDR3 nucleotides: TGTGCCTTTAGGGGGACTAGCGGGCGGTCGCTAGCCAAAAACATTCAGTACTTC.